Sequencing of this T cell receptor beta chain was carried out in a study of T cell changes during pregnancy in multiple sclerosis. The germline V gene has CDR1 MNHNS and CDR2 SASEGT. The J segment lost 8 bases and the V segment lost 2 bases, leaving 11 bases of the junction unmatched. The CDR3 length is 15 residues. Assay used: immunoSEQ multiplex PCR; TCRdb lists only in-frame clones, some missing. This table has fewer than 65,000 clones, roughly 95% appearing once. This clonotype originated in a female donor with multiple sclerosis, enrolled in a pregnancy study. This specimen was CD4+ T cells from peripheral blood mononuclear cells, taken in the third trimester of pregnancy. The rearrangement links TRBV6-1 to TRBJ1-2; the match to TRBD1 covers 7 bases. This CDR3 reads CASSERAQGVTGYTF. CDR3 nucleotide sequence: TGTGCCAGCAGTGAACGGGCCCAGGGGGTGACAGGCTACACCTTC.